This record concerns one T cell receptor (beta chain) sequence. Investigators isolated RNA and reverse transcribed it into cDNA to act as the sequencing template. Profiled with immunoSEQ multiplex PCR; TCRdb holds only in-frame clones, not every one. The table records about 180,000 clones, approximately 62% of them present only once. V shed 3 bases and J shed 2 bases, with 15 bases lying between them. From germline, CDR1 is GTSNPN and CDR2 SVGIG (reference sequence). The CDR3 spans 15 residues. This sample stems from a study of CD8+ T cells in alopecia areata. Overall study context: Each day, treated patients took oral tofacitinib twice, at 5 to 10 mg per dose.

Patients with alopecia areata provided lesional scalp punch biopsies as well as peripheral blood. The V call is TRBV30, the J call TRBJ2-3; D perhaps matches TRBD2 (6 bases). This clonotype was sampled from a human donor with alopecia areata. Sequencing used CD4+ T cells sorted from blood, obtained at week 0. CDR3 nucleotides: TGTGCCTGGAGCGACGGACTATCAAACACAGATACGCAGTATTTT. Protein sequence: CAWSDGLSNTDTQYF.